Listed below are T cell receptor beta chains from one sample, sequenced in a study of shared clonotypes between healthy human individuals. The table came from immunoSEQ multiplex PCR; TCRdb's copy has only in-frame clones and leaves some out. This sample has nearly 600,000 clones, with around 95% found just once. Material: naive CD8+ T cells sorted from blood. These receptors came from a woman in her 30s in good health. Each CDR3 is given with its conserved first and last residue. A D gene is named only where the DNA matches it firmly. Not every row has a clone size; where given, it reads once, few, many or a size class.

cdr3_aa: CASSLDRGNIQYF; cdr3_nt: TGTGCCAGCAGCTTAGATAGGGGGAACATTCAGTACTTC; d_call: -; clone_size: -; v_call: TRBV5-4; j_call: TRBJ2-4
cdr3_aa: CASSLAGGGRVDEQFF; cdr3_nt: TGTGCCAGCAGTTTAGCCGGTGGCGGCAGGGTAGATGAGCAGTTCTTC; d_call: -; clone_size: -; v_call: TRBV28; j_call: TRBJ2-1
cdr3_aa: CAWSTFAYNEQFF; cdr3_nt: TGTGCCTGGAGTACCTTCGCGTACAATGAGCAGTTCTTC; d_call: -; clone_size: -; v_call: TRBV30; j_call: TRBJ2-1
cdr3_aa: CASRGDHYGYTF; cdr3_nt: TGCGCCAGCAGGGGGGACCACTATGGCTACACCTTC; d_call: -; clone_size: few; v_call: TRBV4-1; j_call: TRBJ1-2
cdr3_aa: CASSTGLGGDEQYF; cdr3_nt: TGTGCCAGCAGCACGGGACTAGGAGGAGACGAGCAGTACTTC; d_call: TRBD2; clone_size: -; v_call: TRBV5-6; j_call: TRBJ2-7
cdr3_aa: CASRLRTSGTHEQYF; cdr3_nt: TGTGCCAGCAGACTACGGACTAGCGGGACCCACGAGCAGTACTTC; d_call: TRBD2; clone_size: -; v_call: TRBV7-2; j_call: TRBJ2-7
cdr3_aa: CSVRTRDSYGYTF; cdr3_nt: TGCAGCGTTCGTACCCGGGACAGCTATGGCTACACCTTC; d_call: TRBD1; clone_size: -; v_call: TRBV29-1; j_call: TRBJ1-2
cdr3_aa: CASSFPVTGRIEQFF; cdr3_nt: TGTGCCAGCAGTTTTCCAGTGACAGGGCGCATTGAGCAGTTCTTC; d_call: TRBD1; clone_size: -; v_call: TRBV28; j_call: TRBJ2-1
cdr3_aa: CAISEELLNEQFF; cdr3_nt: TGTGCCATTTCAGAAGAACTACTAAATGAGCAGTTCTTC; d_call: -; clone_size: -; v_call: TRBV7-8; j_call: TRBJ2-1
cdr3_aa: CASSEGQGHNYGYTF; cdr3_nt: TGTGCCAGCAGCGAGGGACAGGGACATAACTATGGCTACACCTTC; d_call: TRBD1; clone_size: -; v_call: TRBV9; j_call: TRBJ1-2
cdr3_aa: CASSTAGTGINEQFF; cdr3_nt: TGTGCCAGCAGTACAGCCGGGACAGGGATCAATGAGCAGTTCTTC; d_call: TRBD1; clone_size: -; v_call: TRBV27; j_call: TRBJ2-1
cdr3_aa: CASSFLAGGPYNEQFF; cdr3_nt: TGTGCCAGCAGCTTTCTAGCGGGAGGTCCCTACAATGAGCAGTTCTTC; d_call: TRBD2; clone_size: -; v_call: TRBV7-9; j_call: TRBJ2-1
cdr3_aa: CASTYMVGTEETQYF; cdr3_nt: TGTGCCAGCACGTATATGGTCGGGACAGAAGAGACCCAGTACTTC; d_call: TRBD1; clone_size: once; v_call: TRBV28; j_call: TRBJ2-5
cdr3_aa: CASSPKGGVGETQYF; cdr3_nt: TGTGCCAGCAGCCCAAAGGGTGGGGTGGGGGAGACCCAGTACTTC; d_call: -; clone_size: -; v_call: TRBV7-8; j_call: TRBJ2-5
cdr3_aa: CASSLPSGGETQYF; cdr3_nt: TGTGCCAGCAGCCTCCCCTCGGGGGGGGAGACCCAGTACTTC; d_call: TRBD2; clone_size: -; v_call: TRBV7-9; j_call: TRBJ2-5
cdr3_aa: CASSLAGTAYIYGYTF; cdr3_nt: TGTGCCAGCAGCTTGGCCGGGACAGCATATATCTATGGCTACACCTTC; d_call: TRBD1; clone_size: -; v_call: TRBV5-4; j_call: TRBJ1-2
cdr3_aa: CASSLAGTSGSYIQYF; cdr3_nt: TGTGCCAGCAGCTTGGCCGGCACTAGCGGGAGTTACATTCAGTACTTC; d_call: TRBD2; clone_size: -; v_call: TRBV5-6; j_call: TRBJ2-4
cdr3_aa: CASSSGHHEQYF; cdr3_nt: TGTGCCAGCAGTTCCGGACACCACGAGCAGTACTTC; d_call: -; clone_size: -; v_call: TRBV27; j_call: TRBJ2-7
cdr3_aa: CASSLEWGSPYEQYF; cdr3_nt: TGTGCCAGCAGCTTAGAGTGGGGCAGCCCCTACGAGCAGTACTTC; d_call: -; clone_size: -; v_call: TRBV7-9; j_call: TRBJ2-7
cdr3_aa: CASSFRKGSEGRIEQYF; cdr3_nt: TGTGCCAGCAGTTTCAGGAAAGGATCGGAAGGGAGGATCGAGCAGTACTTC; d_call: -; clone_size: -; v_call: TRBV28; j_call: TRBJ2-7
cdr3_aa: CASTPWGEGTSYEQYF; cdr3_nt: TGTGCCAGCACCCCGTGGGGGGAGGGCACCTCCTACGAGCAGTACTTC; d_call: TRBD2; clone_size: -; v_call: TRBV28; j_call: TRBJ2-7
cdr3_aa: CASSIIAGNIHEQYF; cdr3_nt: TGTGCCAGTAGTATTATAGCGGGGAATATCCACGAGCAGTACTTC; d_call: TRBD2; clone_size: once; v_call: TRBV19; j_call: TRBJ2-7
cdr3_aa: CASSLLAGMDNEQFF; cdr3_nt: TGTGCCAGCAGCTTACTAGCGGGAATGGACAATGAGCAGTTCTTC; d_call: TRBD2; clone_size: -; v_call: TRBV7-2; j_call: TRBJ2-1
cdr3_aa: CASSPSDNEQFF; cdr3_nt: TGTGCCAGCAGTCCCTCGGACAATGAGCAGTTCTTC; d_call: -; clone_size: -; v_call: TRBV28; j_call: TRBJ2-1
cdr3_aa: CASSLGQGRQVQFF; cdr3_nt: TGTGCCAGCAGTTTGGGACAGGGTCGTCAGGTGCAGTTCTTC; d_call: TRBD1; clone_size: -; v_call: TRBV27; j_call: TRBJ2-1
cdr3_aa: CASSQSEGLAVSSYNKQFF; cdr3_nt: TGCGCCAGCAGTCAATCGGAAGGACTAGCGGTATCCTCCTACAATAAGCAGTTCTTC; d_call: TRBD2; clone_size: -; v_call: TRBV23-1; j_call: TRBJ2-1
cdr3_aa: CASSGSGRGTDTQYF; cdr3_nt: TGTGCCAGCAGCGGTAGCGGGAGGGGCACAGATACGCAGTATTTT; d_call: TRBD2; clone_size: -; v_call: TRBV7-2; j_call: TRBJ2-3
cdr3_aa: CASSEGQGAGETQYF; cdr3_nt: TGTGCCAGCAGTGAAGGTCAGGGGGCCGGGGAGACCCAGTACTTC; d_call: TRBD1; clone_size: -; v_call: TRBV25-1; j_call: TRBJ2-5
cdr3_aa: CASSDRGKSSYEQYF; cdr3_nt: TGTGCCAGCAGCGACAGGGGCAAGAGCTCCTACGAGCAGTACTTC; d_call: TRBD1; clone_size: -; v_call: TRBV7-8; j_call: TRBJ2-7
cdr3_aa: CASSLGAGGSYEQYF; cdr3_nt: TGTGCCAGCAGCTTGGGGGCAGGGGGCTCCTACGAGCAGTACTTC; d_call: TRBD1; clone_size: -; v_call: TRBV13; j_call: TRBJ2-7
cdr3_aa: CASSLTGGFAGELFF; cdr3_nt: TGTGCCAGCAGCTTGACAGGGGGGTTCGCCGGGGAGCTGTTTTTT; d_call: TRBD1; clone_size: once; v_call: TRBV5-6; j_call: TRBJ2-2
cdr3_aa: CASSQNKGAGTYEQYF; cdr3_nt: TGTGCCAGCAGCCAAAATAAGGGGGCCGGTACCTACGAGCAGTACTTC; d_call: TRBD1; clone_size: -; v_call: TRBV7-9; j_call: TRBJ2-7
cdr3_aa: CASSAPEVINTEAFF; cdr3_nt: TGTGCCAGCAGCGCCCCAGAGGTAATTAACACTGAAGCTTTCTTT; d_call: -; clone_size: -; v_call: TRBV7-9; j_call: TRBJ1-1